This TCR beta chain originates from a study of cytomegalovirus exposure and HLA in healthy donors. Study-level results: Through in vitro validation, three CMV-associated chains were shown to be specific for CMV antigens. For most TCR sequences rarity was the rule, although some public TCRs occurred in many donors.

As to this clone: No antigen is known for it.

The CDR3 consists of 13 residues. Trimming cost V 6 bases and J 8 bases; bases outside gene matches: 9. Germline V gene data show CDR1 as WSHSY and CDR2 as SAAADI. Method: immunoSEQ multiplex PCR; TCRdb's copy keeps in-frame clones and lacks some. The data hold 250,000 or so clones, with approximately 90% observed a single time. The rearrangement joins TRBV10-2 to TRBJ1-2; 7 nucleotides match TRBD1. The sequenced sample consisted of PBMCs. The TCR was taken from a man aged 18 to 29 in good health and CMV-seronegative. The CDR3 bases are TGCGCCAGCAGCCAAGACAGGGAATGGGGCTACACCTTC. Protein: CASSQDREWGYTF.